The source of this T cell receptor beta chain is a study of regulatory T cells in long-lasting Graves disease. A remark on this clonotype: The antigen is not known.

Time point described: persistent/refractory GD, antithyroid drugs over 5 years with positive TRAb. After RNA was extracted from PBMCs, the TCR library was made from it. Broader study findings: Newly diagnosed Graves' patients had higher TCR diversity than persistent ones.

Construction of the TCR beta libraries employed iRepertoire HTBI primers in conjunction with Arm-PCR of CDR3 regions. MiXCR was run by TCRdb on the multiplex PCR reads, yielding one entry per CDR3 protein. The repertoire includes some 370,000 distinct CDR3 sequences, more than 20% of them detected once, and 28% sits in the top ten. The V gene end was trimmed by 1 base and the J gene end by 3 bases; junction bases not matched to a gene: 7. Germline V CDR1 and CDR2: MDHEN, SYDVKM. This CDR3 comprises 17 residues. The clonotype comes from a middle-aged woman with Graves disease. The material was peripheral blood mononuclear cells (PBMCs), obtained when the disease was refractory, from a patient treated with antithyroid drugs. This sequence joins TRBV28 and TRBJ1-3, with 9 bases matching TRBD1. The CDR3 here is CASSLSPGTGLGNTIYF. DNA for the CDR3: TGTGCCAGCAGTTTATCCCCTGGGACAGGGCTTGGAAACACCATATATTTT. Full variable domain (rest looked up from reference TRBV28 and TRBJ1-3): DVKVTQSSRYLVKRTGEKVFLECVQDMDHENMFWYRQDPGLGLRLIYFSYDVKMKEKGDIPEGYSVSREKKERFSLILESASTNQTSMYLCASSLSPGTGLGNTIYFGEGSWLTVV.